The 22 T cell receptor beta chains given below trace back to one sample, sequenced in a study of patients and donors after allogeneic stem cell transplantation. One entry per CDR3 protein, called by TCRdb with MiXCR from the RT-PCR reads. The data contain roughly 880,000 distinct CDR3 sequences, approximately 18% of them singletons. The material sequenced was blood, either unsorted or a sorted T cell fraction (not recorded which). Receptor source: a human donor who was either an allogeneic HSCT recipient or a stem cell or donor lymphocyte infusion donor (not recorded which). It is not recorded whose cells these are; they may come from a transplant donor.

This chain links TRBV5-1 with TRBJ2-1; 7 nucleotides agree with TRBD2. The germline gives CDR1 SGHRS, CDR2 YFSETQ. The V segment lost 4 bases and the J segment 7 bases; nucleotides outside the gene matches: 11. The CDR3 is 15 amino acids. CDR3 sequence (DNA): TGCGCCAGCAGCCTGGCTAGCGGTTCCTCGAATGAGCAGTTCTTC. Amino acid sequence: CASSLASGSSNEQFF.

V usage is TRBV19 and J usage is TRBJ2-7, with 9 bases identical to TRBD1. The ends lost 3 bases at V and 2 bases at J; junction bases unmatched: 5. This CDR3 is built from 15 residues. Per germline, CDR1 LNHDA and CDR2 SQIVND (reference sequence). The CDR3 protein is CASSIPGQGTYEQYF. Written as DNA, the CDR3 is TGTGCCAGTAGTATTCCGGGACAGGGAACCTACGAGCAGTACTTC. Looking up the rest from reference TRBV19 and TRBJ2-7 gives the full variable domain: DGGITQSPKYLFRKEGQNVTLSCEQNLNHDAMYWYRQDPGQGLRLIYYSQIVNDFQKGDIAEGYSVSREKKESFPLTVTSAQKNPTAFYLCASSIPGQGTYEQYFGPGTRLTVT.

The gene calls are TRBV28 and TRBJ2-7; no definite D call. The CDR3 covers 13 residues. Per germline, CDR1 MDHEN and CDR2 SYDVKM. Between the trimmed V and J ends, which lost 1 base and 2 bases, there was a span of 6 bases. CDR3 in amino acids: CASSLFGPYEQYF. CDR3 coding DNA: TGTGCCAGCAGTTTATTTGGTCCCTACGAGCAGTACTTC.

This clonotype occurred a few times. This sequence joins TRBV4-1 and TRBJ2-1, with D possibly being TRBD1 (6 bases). CDR3 size: 13 residues. Germline CDR1 and CDR2: MGHRA and YSYEKL. DNA of the CDR3: TGCGCAGCTGACAGGAAGCCTTACAATGAGCAGTTCTTC. Protein product: CAADRKPYNEQFF.

This clonotype appeared many times. The V gene is TRBV5-1, the J gene TRBJ1-1; possible D gene TRBD1, 6 bases. Germline V lookup: CDR1 SGHRS, CDR2 YFSETQ. The CDR3 is 13 residues long. V lost 6 bases, J lost 7 bases, and 16 bases lay in between. CDR3 loop: CASTLQGSSEAFF. CDR3 nucleotides: TGCGCCAGCACCCTACAGGGTTCGAGTGAAGCTTTCTTT.

This clonotype has more than one count but fewer than ten. The J gene is TRBJ1-2, the V gene TRBV14; tentative D call: TRBD1 (5 bases). Trimming cost V 5 bases and J 8 bases, with 21 bases left between them. From germline, CDR1 is SGHDN and CDR2 FVKESK. The CDR3 is made up of 15 amino acids. Here the CDR3 DNA reads TGTGCCAGCAGCGAAGTTCGAGGGGACTGGCGGGGCTACACCTTC. Translation: CASSEVRGDWRGYTF.

V usage is TRBV7-8 and J usage is TRBJ2-7; TRBD2 matches at 15 bases. The CDR3 extends over 19 amino acids. Germline assignment: CDR1 SGHVS and CDR2 FQNEAQ. The V gene end was trimmed by 2 bases and the J gene end by 1 base; junction bases not matched to a gene: 9. CDR3 bases: TGTGCCAGCAGCTTAACCAATGGACTAGCGGGAGGGAGTTCCTACGAGCAGTACTTC. This sequence encodes CASSLTNGLAGGSSYEQYF. The full variable domain, its missing parts supplied by reference TRBV7-8 and TRBJ2-7, is GAGVSQSPRYKVAKRGQDVALRCDPISGHVSLFWYQQALGQGPEFLTYFQNEAQLDKSGLPSDRFFAERPEGSVSTLKIQRTQQEDSAVYLCASSLTNGLAGGSSYEQYFGPGTRLTVT.

In its sample, this clonotype was seen a few times. The chain employs TRBV20-1 and TRBJ1-5; D is uncertain. V was pared by 0 bases and J by 1 base, with 16 bases between. The CDR3 runs 17 residues. CDR1 is DFQATT and CDR2 is SNEGSKA in the germline V gene (reference sequence). CDR3 sequence reads: CSARDFLQASSNQPQHF. The CDR3 region has the DNA TGCAGTGCTAGAGATTTTCTTCAGGCTTCAAGCAATCAGCCCCAGCATTTT.

This clonotype occurred a few times. The rearrangement links TRBV2 to TRBJ2-5; D remains unclear. Looked up from germline, CDR1 is SNHLY and CDR2 is FYNNEI. The length of the CDR3 is 14 residues. Trimming took off 6 bases at V and 5 bases at J, with 16 bases between the two ends. Here the CDR3 reads CASRGVQPAETQYF. CDR3 sequence (DNA): TGTGCCAGCAGAGGTGTCCAACCGGCGGAGACCCAGTACTTC. Complete variable domain (other parts from reference TRBV2 and TRBJ2-5): EPEVTQTPSHQVTQMGQEVILRCVPISNHLYFYWYRQILGQKVEFLVSFYNNEISEKSEIFDDQFSVERPDGSNFTLKIRSTKLEDSAMYFCASRGVQPAETQYFGPGTRLLVL.

This clonotype was observed many times. V gene TRBV12-3 or TRBV12-4 combines with J gene TRBJ2-2; D not certain. Trimming removed 6 bases from V and 8 bases from J, with 10 bases in between. The length of the CDR3 is 12 residues. CDR3 residues: CASRWNSGELFF. CDR3 bases: TGTGCCAGCAGATGGAACTCTGGGGAGCTGTTTTTT.

A few counts support this clonotype. The chain links TRBV4-2 to TRBJ2-1; D gene ambiguous. This CDR3 contains 16 residues. V dropped 1 base and J dropped 7 bases, with 17 bases sitting between them. Germline V lookup: CDR1 LGHNA, CDR2 YNFKEQ. The CDR3 DNA is TGTGCCAGCAGCCAAGTACTCGCGGCTCCGGGTAATGAGCAGTTCTTC. This codes for CASSQVLAAPGNEQFF.

The V gene is TRBV5-6, the J gene TRBJ1-5; D not resolved. The germline V and J ends were trimmed by 4 bases and 11 bases, with 13 bases remaining between them. This CDR3 has 12 amino acids. Germline assignment: CDR1 SGHDT and CDR2 YYEEEE. CDR3 bases: TGTGCCAGCAGCCCTCTCGGCGGGGCCCAGCATTTT. Amino acids: CASSPLGGAQHF.

This chain uses TRBV6-2 or TRBV6-3 with TRBJ1-1; D unresolved. There are 14 residues in the CDR3. CDR1 and CDR2 (germline): MNHEY, SVGEGT. The V end lost 6 bases, the J end lost 13 bases, and 24 bases lay between the germline ends. CDR3 DNA: TGTGCCAGCAGACGCCCAAGAACCTTAAGTATGGTTTTCTTT. Translation gives CASRRPRTLSMVFF.

This clonotype was recorded once. The V gene is TRBV6-1, the J gene TRBJ1-1; 7 bases fit TRBD1. V gave up 6 bases and J gave up 5 bases; unmatched junction bases: 12. The germline V gene has CDR1 MNHNS and CDR2 SASEGT. CDR3 length: 15 residues. The CDR3 DNA reads TGTGCCAGCAGCCCCAACAGGGGTACATTGACTGAAGCTTTCTTT. This translates into CASSPNRGTLTEAFF.

The table lists this clonotype with a few counts. This chain joins TRBV3-1 and TRBJ2-1; 13 bases fit TRBD2. Germline lookup yields CDR1 LGHDT and CDR2 YNNKEL (reference sequence). The CDR3 covers 17 residues. Trimming removed 4 bases from V and 8 bases from J; junction bases left unmatched: 11. In nucleotides, the CDR3 is TGTGCCAGCAGCCTGAGGACTAGCGGGAGTGGTAATCATGAGCAGTTCTTC. This encodes CASSLRTSGSGNHEQFF.

The genes are TRBV28 and TRBJ1-2; a weak D match, TRBD1 (5 bases). The V end lost 3 bases, the J end lost 7 bases, and 12 bases lay between the germline ends. The germline CDR1 and CDR2 sequences are MDHEN and SYDVKM. CDR3 length equals 13 residues. The DNA of the CDR3 is TGTGCCAGCAGTTTTACCCGACAGTCTGGCTACACCTTC. This codes for CASSFTRQSGYTF.

This clonotype was found a few times. J is TRBJ2-7 and V is TRBV20-1, with TRBD2 matching 8 bases. Losses at the gene ends were 6 bases for V and 4 bases for J; bases not matched to a gene: 14. The length of the CDR3 is 15 residues. CDR1 is DFQATT, CDR2 SNEGSKA, per germline (reference sequence). CDR3 DNA sequence: TGCAGTGCCCCCGGTAGAGCGGGGGCCACGTACGAGCAGTACTTC. It is translated as CSAPGRAGATYEQYF.

The sample holds a few counts of this clonotype. This chain uses TRBV6-1 with TRBJ1-5, with D possibly being TRBD1 (6 bases). V dropped 3 bases and J dropped 2 bases, with 11 bases sitting between them. Germline V gene sequence: CDR1 MNHNS, CDR2 SASEGT. The CDR3 runs to 15 residues. The CDR3 DNA reads as TGTGCCAGCAGTGACGAACAGGGCGGCAATCAGCCCCAGCATTTT. Translated: CASSDEQGGNQPQHF.

This clonotype was recorded a few times. This chain connects TRBV5-1 to TRBJ2-3, with a weak D call TRBD2 (6 bases). The CDR3 length is 16 residues. V gave up 4 bases and J gave up 1 base, with 16 bases separating them. The germline CDR1 and CDR2 sequences are SGHRS and YFSETQ. CDR3 sequence: CASSRGSAIGTDTQYF. DNA for the CDR3: TGCGCCAGCAGCCGGGGGTCGGCAATTGGCACAGATACGCAGTATTTT.

V and J are TRBV10-3 and TRBJ2-3, with 8 bases fitting TRBD1. V lost 3 bases, J lost 6 bases, and 8 bases stayed unmatched. Germline V gene sequence: CDR1 ENHRY, CDR2 SYGVKD. The CDR3 sequence is 15 residues long. CDR3 bases: TGTGCCATCAGTGACTCCGGACAGGGAGACGATACGCAGTATTTT. Its translation is CAISDSGQGDDTQYF.

The rearrangement links TRBV27 to TRBJ1-2, with D possibly being TRBD1 (6 bases). Per germline, CDR1 MNHEY and CDR2 SMNVEV (reference sequence). Trimming stripped 3 bases from V and 9 bases from J, with 20 bases between. This CDR3 has 15 residues. DNA of the CDR3: TGTGCCAGCAGTTTGTCCGGCACAGGGTCCTCCCGCTACACCTTC. Its translation: CASSLSGTGSSRYTF.

This chain links TRBV7-2 with TRBJ1-5; D ambiguous. CDR1 and CDR2 (germline): SGHTA, FQGNSA. CDR3 length: 14 residues. The V gene lost 5 bases and the J gene lost 7 bases, with 15 bases spanning the gap. In DNA, the CDR3 is TGTGCCAGCAGCCCTATGCGGGGAGGGCAGCCCCAGCATTTT. Translating gives CASSPMRGGQPQHF.